A single sample is the source of the 2 T cell receptor beta chains below, sequenced in a study of T cell responses to AZD1222 COVID-19 vaccine. Assay used: immunoSEQ multiplex PCR; TCRdb lists only in-frame clones, some missing. The repertoire holds around 270,000 clones, with around 93% as singletons. The starting material was peripheral blood, obtained 28 days after the second AZD1222 dose. These receptors came from an adult who received the AZD1222 COVID-19 vaccine.

The rearrangement joins TRBV7-9 to TRBJ1-6; D unresolved. V was shortened by 5 bases and J by 7 bases, with 9 bases between the two germline ends. The CDR3 is made up of 13 amino acids. Germline V gene lookup returns CDR1 SEHNR and CDR2 FQNEAQ (reference sequence). The CDR3 DNA sequence: TGTGCCAGCAGCGGCGACCCCAATTCACCCCTCCACTTT. Translating it yields CASSGDPNSPLHF.

The CDR3 coding sequence is TGTGCCAGCAGCGAAGGCGGCAACTATGGCTACACCTTC. This gives the protein CASSEGGNYGYTF. The chain carries TRBV5-6 and TRBJ1-2, with no clear D. CDR1 SGHDT and CDR2 YYEEEE come from the germline V gene. The CDR3 is 13 amino acids. Trimming shortened V by 4 bases and J by 2 bases, and 9 bases separated the two germline ends.